This T cell receptor (beta chain) emerged from a study of CD8+CD57+ T cells in acquired aplastic anemia. Study as a whole: DNA recovered from sorted CD4+ and CD8+ cells had a mean of roughly 3 ug. General study findings and limits: No significant difference in CD8+ Simpson's diversity was found between patients and controls. Researchers report that around 30 CD8+ CDR3 sequences appeared in both patients and controls.

There are 15 residues in the CDR3. Germline CDR1 and CDR2: SQVTM and ANQGSEA. The V gene end was trimmed by 6 bases and the J gene end by 4 bases; junction bases not matched to a gene: 9. CD8+CD57+ cell expansion, shown by flow cytometry, had occurred in the patients selected for sequencing. No patient had been given any therapy when blood was sampled. Regarding this clonotype: The antigen remains unidentified. The CDR3 carries no conserved terminal phenylalanine or tryptophan, so it likely arises from a read error.

Profiling that covered TCR beta VDJ and CDR3 relied on genomic DNA as its template. TCRdb reprocessed the reads with MiXCR, giving one entry per CDR3 protein. This table holds fewer than 250,000 distinct CDR3 sequences, under 50% found once. Specimen: sorted CD4+, CD8+, or CD8+CD57+ T cells (not recorded which) from PBMCs. The chain is built from TRBV29-1 and TRBJ2-1; 10 bases map to TRBD2. The source is a human donor with aplastic anemia. The chain's CDR3 is CSVVSGGAAYNEQFL. The CDR3 region has the DNA TGCAGCGTAGTGAGCGGGGGGGCCGCGTACAATGAGCAGTTCCTC.